The following is a T cell receptor beta chain sequence with its context. The antigen remains undetermined. The sample originates from a study of cytomegalovirus exposure and HLA in healthy donors. Study conclusions and caveats: A later analysis associated some 18,000 TCR beta sequences with HLA alleles at a 0.05 false discovery rate.

CDR1 and CDR2 (germline): KGHSH, LQKENI. The ends lost 3 bases at V and 7 bases at J; junction bases unmatched: 4. This CDR3 spans 15 amino acids. Researchers ran the PCR with 60 Vbeta and 13 Jbeta primers. Method: immunoSEQ multiplex PCR; TCRdb's copy keeps in-frame clones and lacks some. Recorded here are 93,000 or so clones; the top ten clones represent about 3%. This chain connects TRBV18 to TRBJ2-2; 11 nucleotides agree with TRBD1. This TCR came from a man between 35 and 55 years old in good health and CMV-seronegative. Source material: PBMCs. In nucleotides, the CDR3 is TGTGCCAGCTCACCGGACAGGGGGCTTGTCGGGGAGCTGTTTTTT. Translating gives CASSPDRGLVGELFF. Complete variable domain (other parts from reference TRBV18 and TRBJ2-2): NAGVMQNPRHLVRRRGQEARLRCSPMKGHSHVYWYRQLPEEGLKFMVYLQKENIIDESGMPKERFSAEFPKEGPSILRIQQVVRGDSAAYFCASSPDRGLVGELFFGEGSRLTVL.